This T cell receptor (beta chain) came from a study of blood T cell repertoires in COVID-19. The CDR3 loop spans 13 amino acids. V was trimmed by 2 bases and J by 5 bases, leaving 9 bases between them. Germline values: CDR1 GTSNPN, CDR2 SVGIG (reference sequence). Using immunoSEQ multiplex PCR, the repertoire was profiled, and TCRdb retains in-frame clones only, with some absent. The sample yields more than 100,000 clones, approximately 87% seen once. The sample consisted of peripheral blood. V is TRBV30 and J is TRBJ1-4, with TRBD1 as a possible D gene (5 bases). This clonotype was obtained from a man aged 45-65 years with active COVID-19. CDR3 DNA: TGTGCCTGGAGTAGGGCAGGGAATGAAAAACTGTTTTTT. This codes for CAWSRAGNEKLFF. The complete variable domain, with remaining parts taken from reference TRBV30 and TRBJ1-4, reads SQTIHQWPATLVQPVGSPLSLECTVEGTSNPNLYWYRQAAGRGLQLLFYSVGIGQISSEVPQNLSASRPQDRQFILSSKKLLLSDSGFYLCAWSRAGNEKLFFGSGTQLSVL.